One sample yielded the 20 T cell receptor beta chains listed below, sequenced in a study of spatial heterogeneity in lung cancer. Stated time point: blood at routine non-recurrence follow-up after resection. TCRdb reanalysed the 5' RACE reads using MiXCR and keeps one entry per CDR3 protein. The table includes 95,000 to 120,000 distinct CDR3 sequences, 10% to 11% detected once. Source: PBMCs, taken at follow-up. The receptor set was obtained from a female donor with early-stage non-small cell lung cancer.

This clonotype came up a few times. CDR3 amino acids: CAWSSGSSYNEQFF. The CDR3 DNA reads TGTGCCTGGTCCAGCGGCAGCTCCTACAATGAGCAGTTCTTC. The V gene is TRBV30, the J gene TRBJ2-1; a possible D gene is TRBD2 (5 bases). The CDR3 length is 14 residues. Trimming pared 5 bases from V and 0 bases from J, leaving 11 bases between. Germline CDR1 reads GTSNPN; CDR2 reads SVGIG (reference sequence).

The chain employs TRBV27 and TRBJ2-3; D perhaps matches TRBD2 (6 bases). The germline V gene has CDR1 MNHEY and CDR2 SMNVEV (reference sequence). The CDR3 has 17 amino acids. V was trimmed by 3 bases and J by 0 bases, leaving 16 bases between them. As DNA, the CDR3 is TGTGCCAGCAGTTTGCGACGGGGAGGTTCCAGCACAGATACGCAGTATTTT. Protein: CASSLRRGGSSTDTQYF.

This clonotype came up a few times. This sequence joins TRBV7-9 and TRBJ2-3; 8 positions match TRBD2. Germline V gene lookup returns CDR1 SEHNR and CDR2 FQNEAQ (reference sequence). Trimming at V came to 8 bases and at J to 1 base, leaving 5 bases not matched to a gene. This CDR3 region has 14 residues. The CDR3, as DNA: TGTGCCAGCGCAAAGACTAGCGGCACAGATACGCAGTATTTT. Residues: CASAKTSGTDTQYF.

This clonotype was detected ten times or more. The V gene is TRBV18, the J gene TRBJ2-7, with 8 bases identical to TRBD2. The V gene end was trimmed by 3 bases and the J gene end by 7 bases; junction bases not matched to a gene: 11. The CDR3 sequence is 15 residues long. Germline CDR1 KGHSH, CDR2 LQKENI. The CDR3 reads CASSPTSGSLREQYF. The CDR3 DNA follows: TGTGCCAGCTCACCTACTAGCGGCAGTCTGCGGGAGCAGTACTTC.

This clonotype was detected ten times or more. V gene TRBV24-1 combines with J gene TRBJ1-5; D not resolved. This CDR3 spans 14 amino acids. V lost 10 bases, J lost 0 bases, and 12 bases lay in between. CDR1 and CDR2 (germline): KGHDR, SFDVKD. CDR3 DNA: TGTGCCACGTCCCCGGGATATAGCAATCAGCCCCAGCATTTT. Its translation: CATSPGYSNQPQHF.

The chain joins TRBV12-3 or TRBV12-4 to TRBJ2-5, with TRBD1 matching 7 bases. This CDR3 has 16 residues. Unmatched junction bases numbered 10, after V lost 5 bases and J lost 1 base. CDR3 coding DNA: TGTGCCAGCAGTCGGGACAGATTTATGCCCCAAGAGACCCAGTACTTC. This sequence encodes CASSRDRFMPQETQYF.

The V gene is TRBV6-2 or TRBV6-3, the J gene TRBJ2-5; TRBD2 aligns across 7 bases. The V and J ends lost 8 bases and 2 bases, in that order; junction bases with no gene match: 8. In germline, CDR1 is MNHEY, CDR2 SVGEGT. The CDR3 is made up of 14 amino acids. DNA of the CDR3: TGTGCCAGCGGGCTCGGACTAGGTCAAGAGACCCAGTACTTC. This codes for CASGLGLGQETQYF.

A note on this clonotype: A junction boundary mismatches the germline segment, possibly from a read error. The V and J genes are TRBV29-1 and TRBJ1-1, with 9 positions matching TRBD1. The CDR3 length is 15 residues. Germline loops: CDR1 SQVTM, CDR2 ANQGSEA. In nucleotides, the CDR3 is TGCAGCGCTGAAGGCCGACAGGGGGTGAACACTGAAGCTTTCTTT. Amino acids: CSAEGRQGVNTEAFF.

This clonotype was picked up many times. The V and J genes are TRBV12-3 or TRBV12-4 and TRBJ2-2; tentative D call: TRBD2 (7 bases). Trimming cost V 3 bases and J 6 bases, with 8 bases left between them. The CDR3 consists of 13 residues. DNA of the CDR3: TGTGCCAGCAGTTTGGGGGGGCCCGGGGAGCTGTTTTTT. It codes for CASSLGGPGELFF.

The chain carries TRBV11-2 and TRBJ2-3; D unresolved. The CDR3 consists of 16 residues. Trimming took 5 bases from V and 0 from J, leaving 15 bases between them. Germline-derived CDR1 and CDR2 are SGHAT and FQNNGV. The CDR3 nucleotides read TGTGCCAGCAGCCCCCACCCCTCTCGGAGCACAGATACGCAGTATTTT. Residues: CASSPHPSRSTDTQYF.

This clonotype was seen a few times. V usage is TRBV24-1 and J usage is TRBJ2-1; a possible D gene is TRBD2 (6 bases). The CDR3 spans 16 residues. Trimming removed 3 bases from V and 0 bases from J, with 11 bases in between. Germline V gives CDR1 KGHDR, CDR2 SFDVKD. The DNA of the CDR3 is TGTGCCACCAGTGATCGGACTATCCGCTCCTACAATGAGCAGTTCTTC. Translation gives CATSDRTIRSYNEQFF.

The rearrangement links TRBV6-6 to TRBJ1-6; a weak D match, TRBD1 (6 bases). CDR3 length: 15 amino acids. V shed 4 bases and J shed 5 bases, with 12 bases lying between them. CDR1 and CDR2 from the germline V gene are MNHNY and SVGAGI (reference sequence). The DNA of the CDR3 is TGTGCCAGCAGTTGGGGGGCCCGGGATAATTCACCCCTCCACTTT. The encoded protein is CASSWGARDNSPLHF.

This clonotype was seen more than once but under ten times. The DNA of the CDR3 is TGTGCCAGCAGCCTGGTAGCTGGTAACTATGGCTACACCTTC. This translates into CASSLVAGNYGYTF. The V gene is TRBV9, the J gene TRBJ1-2, with D hard to call. The V end lost 4 bases, the J end lost 1 base, and 11 bases lay between the germline ends. The CDR3 sequence is 14 residues long. The V gene's germline CDR1 is SGDLS and CDR2 YYNGEE.

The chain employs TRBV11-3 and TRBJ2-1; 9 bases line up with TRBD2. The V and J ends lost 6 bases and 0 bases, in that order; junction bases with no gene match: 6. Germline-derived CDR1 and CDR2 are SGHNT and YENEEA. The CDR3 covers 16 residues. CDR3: CASRAGGPSSYNEQFF. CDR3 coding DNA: TGTGCCAGCAGAGCGGGAGGCCCGAGCTCCTACAATGAGCAGTTCTTC.

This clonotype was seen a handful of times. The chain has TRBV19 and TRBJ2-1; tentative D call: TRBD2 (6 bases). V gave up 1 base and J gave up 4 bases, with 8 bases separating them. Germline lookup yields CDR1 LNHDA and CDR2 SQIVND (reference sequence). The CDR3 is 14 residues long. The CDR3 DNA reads TGTGCCAGTAGTATAGTAAGCGGGTACAATGAGCAGTTCTTC. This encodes CASSIVSGYNEQFF.

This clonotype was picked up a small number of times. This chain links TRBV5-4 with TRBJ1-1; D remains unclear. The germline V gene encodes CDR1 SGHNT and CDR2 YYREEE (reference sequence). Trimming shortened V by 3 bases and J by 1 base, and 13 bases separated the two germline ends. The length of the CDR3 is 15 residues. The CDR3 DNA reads TGTGCCAGCAGCTCCCCACAGAGAGCGAACACTGAAGCTTTCTTT. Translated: CASSSPQRANTEAFF. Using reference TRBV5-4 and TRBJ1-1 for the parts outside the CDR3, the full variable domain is ETGVTQSPTHLIKTRGQQVTLRCSSQSGHNTVSWYQQALGQGPQFIFQYYREEENGRGNFPPRFSGLQFPNYSSELNVNALELDDSALYLCASSSPQRANTEAFFGQGTRLTVV.

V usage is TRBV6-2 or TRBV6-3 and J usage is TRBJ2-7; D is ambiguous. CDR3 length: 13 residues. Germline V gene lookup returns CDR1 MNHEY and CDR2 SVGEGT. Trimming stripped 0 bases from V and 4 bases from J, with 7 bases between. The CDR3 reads CASSYSRQYEQYV. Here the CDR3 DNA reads TGTGCCAGCAGTTACTCTAGGCAGTACGAGCAGTACGTC.

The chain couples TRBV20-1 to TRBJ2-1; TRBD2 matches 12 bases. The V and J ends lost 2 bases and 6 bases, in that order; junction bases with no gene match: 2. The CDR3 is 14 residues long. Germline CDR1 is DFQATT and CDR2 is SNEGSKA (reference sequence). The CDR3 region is CSARPSGRGNEQFF. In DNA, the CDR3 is TGCAGTGCTAGACCTAGCGGGAGGGGCAATGAGCAGTTCTTC.

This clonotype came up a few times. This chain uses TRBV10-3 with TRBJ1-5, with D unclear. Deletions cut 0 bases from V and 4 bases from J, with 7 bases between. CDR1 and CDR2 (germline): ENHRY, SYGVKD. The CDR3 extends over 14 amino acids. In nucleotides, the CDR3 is TGTGCCATCAGTGAGTCGACGGTTAATCAGCCCCAGCATTTT. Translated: CAISESTVNQPQHF.

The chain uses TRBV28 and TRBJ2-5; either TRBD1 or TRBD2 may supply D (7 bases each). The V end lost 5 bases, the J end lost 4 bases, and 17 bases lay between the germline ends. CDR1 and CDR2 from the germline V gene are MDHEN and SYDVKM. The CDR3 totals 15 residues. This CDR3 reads CASSLGGGQRETQYF. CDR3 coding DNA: TGTGCCAGCAGTCTAGGGGGGGGACAGCGAGAGACCCAGTACTTC.